The clone carrying this T cell receptor (beta chain) has a single count. This sample was taken from a study of radiotherapy plus CTLA-4 blockade in lung cancer. V was clipped by 4 bases and J by 0 bases, with 7 bases between them. This CDR3 has 14 residues. The germline V gene encodes CDR1 MNHNS and CDR2 SASEGT. Some clones are missing from TCRdb's copy, which holds only in-frame ones; the method was immunoSEQ multiplex PCR. The sample gives roughly 77,000 clones, just under 75% of which show up once; roughly a tenth is in the top ten. This TCR was recovered from a human donor with non-small cell lung cancer whose response to radiotherapy plus ipilimumab could not be evaluated. Material: peripheral blood, obtained from a patient treated with radiotherapy plus ipilimumab. The J gene is TRBJ1-3, the V gene TRBV6-1; D is possibly TRBD1 (6 bases). The CDR3 nucleotides read TGTGCCAGCAGTGCAGGGGCCTCTGGAAACACCATATATTTT. This translates into CASSAGASGNTIYF.